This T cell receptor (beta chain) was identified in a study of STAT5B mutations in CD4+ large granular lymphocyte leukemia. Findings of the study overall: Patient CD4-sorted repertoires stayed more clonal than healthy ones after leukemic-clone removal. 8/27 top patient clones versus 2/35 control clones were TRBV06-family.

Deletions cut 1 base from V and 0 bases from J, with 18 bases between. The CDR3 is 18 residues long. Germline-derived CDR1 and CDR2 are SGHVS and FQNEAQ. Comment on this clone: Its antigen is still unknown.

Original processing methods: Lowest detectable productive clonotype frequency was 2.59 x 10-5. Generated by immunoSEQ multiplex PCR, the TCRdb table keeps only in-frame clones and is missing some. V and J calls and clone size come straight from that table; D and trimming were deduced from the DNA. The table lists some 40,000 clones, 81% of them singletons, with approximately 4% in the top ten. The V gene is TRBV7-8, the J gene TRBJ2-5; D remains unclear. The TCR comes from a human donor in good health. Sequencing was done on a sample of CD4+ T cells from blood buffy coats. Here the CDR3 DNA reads TGTGCCAGCAGCTTAGGGATGCTTTTAGGGCGATACCAAGAGACCCAGTACTTC. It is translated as CASSLGMLLGRYQETQYF.